This TCR beta chain was sequenced during a study of technical replicates of blood from four donors. The repertoire was sequenced with immunoSEQ multiplex PCR; TCRdb's copy has only in-frame clones and lacks some. Of under 75,000 clones detected, around 95% appear once; the ten largest clones hold approximately 0.4%. The CDR3 runs 16 residues. CDR1 MNHEY and CDR2 SMNVEV come from the germline V gene (reference sequence). Trimming cost V 7 bases and J 4 bases, with 19 bases left between them. The specimen sequenced was T cells isolated from PBMCs. The V call is TRBV27, the J call TRBJ1-4; D is undetermined. This sequence originates from a human donor in good health. CDR3 protein: CASKPNRVDYNEKLFF. The CDR3 coding sequence is TGTGCCAGCAAACCGAACCGGGTCGACTATAATGAAAAACTGTTTTTT.